The 23 T cell receptor beta chains below all came from one sample that was sequenced in a study of response to subunit inactivated influenza vaccine. A single record per CDR3 protein comes from TCRdb applying MiXCR to the RT-PCR reads. The sample holds roughly 700,000 distinct CDR3 sequences, 14% seen once. Sequenced here: PBMCs from blood, sampled roughly 2 weeks before vaccination. These TCRs come from a man over 45 who received an inactivated influenza vaccine.

The chain carries TRBV6-2 or TRBV6-3 and TRBJ2-7, with D perhaps TRBD1 (5 bases). V was trimmed by 6 bases and J by 0 bases, leaving 12 bases between them. This CDR3 is 14 amino acids long. CDR1 is MNHEY, CDR2 SVGEGT, per germline. The CDR3 sequence: CASRPARVSYEQYF. In nucleotides, the CDR3 is TGTGCCAGCAGACCCGCCAGGGTCTCCTACGAGCAGTACTTC.

This clonotype was detected only a few times. The CDR3 protein is CAWRGAGGGYGYTF. For the CDR3, the DNA is TGTGCCTGGAGAGGGGCAGGGGGCGGCTATGGCTACACCTTC. V gene TRBV30 combines with J gene TRBJ1-2, with 8 positions matching TRBD1. The CDR3 spans 14 residues. The germline V gene has CDR1 GTSNPN and CDR2 SVGIG (reference sequence). Unmatched junction bases numbered 7, after V lost 3 bases and J lost 4 bases. Full variable domain (missing parts from reference TRBV30 and TRBJ1-2): SQTIHQWPATLVQPVGSPLSLECTVEGTSNPNLYWYRQAAGRGLQLLFYSVGIGQISSEVPQNLSASRPQDRQFILSSKKLLLSDSGFYLCAWRGAGGGYGYTFGSGTRLTVV.

The chain combines TRBV18 with TRBJ2-7; perhaps TRBD1 as D (6 bases). The CDR3 sequence is 13 residues long. Trimming removed 6 bases at V and 3 bases at J, with 12 bases between. The germline V gene has CDR1 KGHSH and CDR2 LQKENI. The DNA for the CDR3 is TGTGCCAGCTCGGAGACAGGCTTCTACGAGCAGTACTTC. The encoded protein is CASSETGFYEQYF. Full variable domain (remainder filled in from reference TRBV18 and TRBJ2-7): NAGVMQNPRHLVRRRGQEARLRCSPMKGHSHVYWYRQLPEEGLKFMVYLQKENIIDESGMPKERFSAEFPKEGPSILRIQQVVRGDSAAYFCASSETGFYEQYFGPGTRLTVT.

The chain has TRBV20-1 and TRBJ2-3; D might be TRBD1 or TRBD2, each matching 5 bases. CDR1 is DFQATT, CDR2 SNEGSKA, per germline (reference sequence). The CDR3 contains 15 residues. Trimming stripped 6 bases from V and 6 bases from J, with 22 bases between. CDR3 protein: CSAKTPGTLTDTQYF. The CDR3 bases are TGCAGTGCCAAGACCCCCGGGACGTTGACGGATACGCAGTATTTT.

This clonotype was counted only a few times. The chain combines TRBV7-6 with TRBJ2-1, with 10 nucleotides matching TRBD1. In germline, CDR1 is SGHVS, CDR2 FNYEAQ. The CDR3 loop spans 19 amino acids. V shed 4 bases and J 0 bases; nucleotides not matched to a gene: 12. CDR3 nucleotides: TGTGCCAGCAGCTCACTCGGGACAGGGGACCCGAGCTCCTACAATGAGCAGTTCTTC. It is translated as CASSSLGTGDPSSYNEQFF.

This clonotype was seen many times. V and J are TRBV9 and TRBJ2-1, with TRBD2 identical over 11 bases. V lost 4 bases, J lost 5 bases, and 8 bases stayed unmatched. CDR1 is SGDLS and CDR2 is YYNGEE in the germline V gene. The CDR3 sequence is 16 residues long. CDR3 residues: CASSLRGGLADNEQFF. The DNA of the CDR3 is TGTGCCAGCAGCCTCCGCGGGGGACTAGCGGACAATGAGCAGTTCTTC.

The gene calls are TRBV12-3 or TRBV12-4 and TRBJ2-3; D unresolved. The V end lost 7 bases, the J end lost 3 bases, and 11 bases lay between the germline ends. The CDR3 has 13 amino acids. The DNA for the CDR3 is TGTGCCAGCACACGGACGCGTACAGATACGCAGTATTTT. Translation: CASTRTRTDTQYF.

In its sample, this clonotype was seen many times. This chain connects TRBV10-3 to TRBJ2-1; TRBD2 matches at 8 bases. V lost 9 bases to trimming and J lost 6 bases; unmatched junction nucleotides: 7. The CDR3 length is 13 residues. Per germline, CDR1 ENHRY and CDR2 SYGVKD. CDR3 protein: CAITGGAFNEQFF. In DNA form, the CDR3 reads TGTGCCATAACCGGGGGGGCCTTCAATGAGCAGTTCTTC.

This clonotype was seen only a few times. The chain has TRBV7-9 and TRBJ2-2; D gene unclear. Germline V gene data show CDR1 as SEHNR and CDR2 as FQNEAQ (reference sequence). This CDR3 has 14 amino acids. V lost 6 bases and J 6 bases, leaving 14 bases between the germline ends. The chain's CDR3 is CASRPSLRAGELFF. CDR3 sequence (DNA): TGTGCCAGCAGACCCAGTTTACGTGCCGGGGAGCTGTTTTTT.

This clonotype was found a few times. J is TRBJ2-7 and V is TRBV6-5; 10 positions match TRBD1. Germline loops: CDR1 MNHEY, CDR2 SVGAGI. V trimming: 4 bases; J trimming: 5 bases; junction bases outside the gene matches: 8. The CDR3 is 15 residues long. The CDR3 sequence: CASSFLRDRGHEQYF. CDR3 DNA: TGTGCCAGCAGTTTTCTCCGGGACAGGGGACACGAGCAGTACTTC.

This clonotype was counted between two and nine times. The chain is built from TRBV19 and TRBJ2-4; 8 bases map to TRBD2. Losses at the gene ends were 2 bases for V and 9 bases for J; bases not matched to a gene: 0. This CDR3 is built from 12 residues. From germline, CDR1 is LNHDA and CDR2 SQIVND (reference sequence). CDR3 DNA: TGTGCCAGTAGTATAAGCGGGAGCATTCAGTACTTC. Amino acid sequence: CASSISGSIQYF.

There are many counts of this clonotype. V usage is TRBV29-1 and J usage is TRBJ2-7, with 12 positions matching TRBD2. There are 13 residues in the CDR3. The germline V gene encodes CDR1 SQVTM and CDR2 ANQGSEA. V lost 4 bases, J lost 6 bases, and 4 bases stayed unmatched. The CDR3: CSVGLAGGGEQYF. The CDR3 DNA sequence: TGCAGCGTTGGGCTAGCGGGAGGGGGCGAGCAGTACTTC.

The chain links TRBV4-3 to TRBJ1-4; possibly TRBD1 for D (5 bases). The ends were cut back, 4 bases at V and 4 bases at J, with 16 bases in the middle. Per the germline V gene, CDR1 is LGHNA and CDR2 is YSLEER. The CDR3 length is 16 residues. The CDR3 spells CASSPHRMGINEKLFF. In DNA, the CDR3 is TGCGCCAGCAGCCCGCACAGGATGGGGATTAATGAAAAACTGTTTTTT.

The rearrangement joins TRBV12-3 or TRBV12-4 to TRBJ2-1; D is unresolved. V was pared by 4 bases and J by 8 bases, with 9 bases between. The CDR3 is 12 residues long. CDR3 sequence reads: CASSWGGYEQFF. The DNA for the CDR3 is TGTGCCAGCAGTTGGGGTGGGTATGAGCAGTTCTTC.

This clonotype has only a few counts. The V gene is TRBV20-1, the J gene TRBJ1-1; maybe TRBD1 (5 bases). The CDR3 is 15 amino acids. Germline V gives CDR1 DFQATT, CDR2 SNEGSKA (reference sequence). The germline V and J ends were trimmed by 0 bases and 6 bases, with 17 bases remaining between them. In DNA form, the CDR3 reads TGCAGTGCTAGAGATTCTGGGGGGGGTCGCGCTGAAGCTTTCTTT. Its protein product is CSARDSGGGRAEAFF.

This clonotype appeared many times. The V and J genes are TRBV5-1 and TRBJ2-3; either TRBD1 or TRBD2 may fit D (5 bases each). CDR3 length: 13 amino acids. V lost 4 bases and J 5 bases, leaving 11 bases between the germline ends. The germline V gene has CDR1 SGHRS and CDR2 YFSETQ. CDR3 residues: CASSVWGRDTQYF. In DNA form, the CDR3 reads TGCGCCAGCAGCGTGTGGGGACGAGATACGCAGTATTTT. The complete variable domain, with remaining parts taken from reference TRBV5-1 and TRBJ2-3, reads KAGVTQTPRYLIKTRGQQVTLSCSPISGHRSVSWYQQTPGQGLQFLFEYFSETQRNKGNFPGRFSGRQFSNSRSEMNVSTLELGDSALYLCASSVWGRDTQYFGPGTRLTVL.

This clonotype has more than one count but fewer than ten. V usage is TRBV11-2 and J usage is TRBJ2-1; 16 bases are a match to TRBD2. Germline CDR1 is SGHAT and CDR2 is FQNNGV. The CDR3 extends over 18 amino acids. V lost 4 bases and J lost 2; bases outside the gene matches: 5. The CDR3 bases are TGTGCCAGCAGCTCGGGACTAGCGGGAGGGTACACCTACAATGAGCAGTTCTTC. Residues: CASSSGLAGGYTYNEQFF.

This sequence joins TRBV12-3 or TRBV12-4 and TRBJ2-7, with 13 bases matching TRBD2. The CDR3 has 15 amino acids. Trimming at V came to 6 bases and at J to 2 bases, leaving 4 bases not matched to a gene. The CDR3 reads CASRLGLAGTYEQYF. The CDR3 nucleotides read TGTGCCAGCAGGTTGGGACTAGCGGGGACCTACGAGCAGTACTTC.

The chain links TRBV7-2 to TRBJ2-3; TRBD2 agrees at 13 bases. The junction had 6 bases not matched to a gene; V was cut back by 5 bases and J by 4 bases. The V gene's germline CDR1 is SGHTA and CDR2 FQGNSA. This CDR3 region has 16 residues. The CDR3 is CASSTTSGRGADTQYF. DNA for the CDR3: TGTGCCAGCAGCACTACTAGCGGGAGGGGGGCAGATACGCAGTATTTT.

This clonotype was counted at least ten times. The chain links TRBV5-1 to TRBJ2-1; 13 positions match TRBD2. After removal of 4 bases from V and 7 bases from J, the junction contained 11 bases not matched to a gene. Germline V gene sequence: CDR1 SGHRS, CDR2 YFSETQ. The CDR3 is 17 amino acids. For the CDR3, the DNA is TGCGCCAGCAGCCGAGGTTGGGGACTAGCGGGAAAGAATGAGCAGTTCTTC. It yields the protein CASSRGWGLAGKNEQFF.

This clonotype has just a few counts. The V and J genes are TRBV5-6 and TRBJ2-1; D gene unclear. This CDR3 is 15 amino acids long. Germline assignment: CDR1 SGHDT and CDR2 YYEEEE. With 2 bases removed from V and 1 base from J, the gap between germline ends came to 10 bases. The CDR3 reads CASSFIAVSYNEQFF. CDR3 DNA: TGTGCCAGCAGCTTTATTGCGGTGTCCTACAATGAGCAGTTCTTC.

In its sample, this clonotype is medium-sized. The genes are TRBV24-1 and TRBJ2-3; D is uncertain. Germline loops: CDR1 KGHDR, CDR2 SFDVKD. The CDR3 runs to 13 residues. Deletions cut 0 bases from V and 11 bases from J, with 11 bases between. CDR3 DNA: TGTGCCACCAGTGATTTGACCACAAGCAAGCAGTATTTT. It encodes CATSDLTTSKQYF.

The sample holds a few counts of this clonotype. V usage is TRBV2 and J usage is TRBJ2-7; D uncertain. Germline V gene lookup returns CDR1 SNHLY and CDR2 FYNNEI. Trimming stripped 4 bases from V and 6 bases from J, with 13 bases between. This CDR3 contains 13 residues. CDR3 region: CASSVQVRSEQYF. CDR3 coding DNA: TGTGCCAGCAGTGTGCAGGTTCGGAGCGAGCAGTACTTC.